This TCR beta chain appears in the sequencing data of a study of blood T cells in healthy people across ages. The use of a sample-barcoded 5' primer and a J-beta primer mix characterized a second PCR of about 6 to 12 cycles. TCRdb processed the 5' RACE reads anew with MiXCR; each CDR3 protein has one entry. The sample carries more than 700,000 distinct CDR3 sequences, about half recorded once. Trimming left V 0 bases short and J 5 bases short, with 4 bases between. The CDR3 contains 13 residues. Germline-derived CDR1 and CDR2 are LNHNV and YYDKDF (reference sequence). This receptor was taken from a man aged 80 or over in good health. The sequenced material came from blood. The V and J genes are TRBV15 and TRBJ1-4, with D unresolved. This CDR3 reads CATSREPNEKLFF. The CDR3 DNA sequence: TGTGCCACCAGCAGAGAACCAAATGAAAAACTGTTTTTT.